These 24 T cell receptor beta chains share one sample of origin, sequenced in a study of Ad26.COV2.S vaccination and SARS-CoV-2 variants (dated by TCRdb to the early 2020s). The library was generated by the immunoSEQ multiplex PCR assay. In TCRdb, the immuneACCESS table is reduced to in-frame sequences with V and J assigned. These tables do not hold every clone; where another copy was compared, an unresolved V gene accounts for under half, and the others remain unexplained. For this sample the table gives under 300,000 clones, of which 70% to 90% were detected only once. About 2.7% of the sample goes to the ten largest clones. In the paper's terms, the treatment or condition label means: roughly 18 received Ad26.COV2.S at low or high dose, single or two shots; roughly five received placebo; per-sample allocation not given. Repertoires of vaccine and placebo recipients were sequenced from samples collected on day 63 after the first injection.

The input for sequencing was peripheral blood, taken in a trial of Ad26.COV2.S vaccine versus placebo. These receptor sequences come from a person aged 18-60 years who received the Ad26.COV2.S COVID-19 vaccine or a placebo.

This clone was recorded only once. V is TRBV27 and J is TRBJ2-1, with 14 nucleotides matching TRBD2. CDR3 size: 18 residues. After removal of 4 bases from V and 4 bases from J, the junction contained 9 bases not matched to a gene. Per the germline V gene, CDR1 is MNHEY and CDR2 is SMNVEV (reference sequence). DNA of the CDR3: TGTGCCAGCAGTTCCACGGGACTAGCGGGAGTTAGTTACAATGAGCAGTTCTTC. This gives the protein CASSSTGLAGVSYNEQFF.

About this clone: Sequence at one end of the junction differs from germline and may be a read error. V is TRBV2 and J is TRBJ2-5; 12 nucleotides line up with TRBD2. The CDR3 consists of 11 residues. The germline gives CDR1 SNHLY, CDR2 FYNNEI. The CDR3 bases are TGTGCCAGCAGTGCCTCTAGCGGGGGGGACTTC. It is translated as CASSASSGGDF.

The chain joins TRBV12-3 or TRBV12-4 to TRBJ1-1; D is undetermined. CDR3 size: 13 residues. V was cut by 6 bases and J by 4 bases, with 12 bases left in between. The CDR3 reads CASSPSESTEAFF. The CDR3 coding sequence is TGTGCCAGCAGCCCATCTGAGAGCACTGAAGCTTTCTTT.

V gene TRBV4-1 combines with J gene TRBJ2-1, with D possibly being TRBD1 (5 bases). The V and J ends lost 1 base and 0 bases respectively, with 10 bases between them. The CDR3 sequence is 16 residues long. From germline, CDR1 is MGHRA and CDR2 YSYEKL. In DNA, the CDR3 is TGCGCCAGCAGCCAAGTACACAGGCCCTCCTACAATGAGCAGTTCTTC. It encodes CASSQVHRPSYNEQFF.

V gene TRBV7-9 combines with J gene TRBJ1-1; a possible D gene is TRBD1 (5 bases). This CDR3 is 11 amino acids long. Trimming pared 7 bases from V and 3 bases from J, leaving 6 bases between. The germline CDR1 and CDR2 sequences are SEHNR and FQNEAQ (reference sequence). The CDR3 is CASTQDTEAFF. The CDR3 DNA reads TGTGCCAGCACACAGGACACTGAAGCTTTCTTT.

V usage is TRBV11-2 and J usage is TRBJ1-3, with TRBD1 matching over 7 bases. The trim removed 1 base at V and 4 bases at J, leaving 10 bases unmatched. Per the germline V gene, CDR1 is SGHAT and CDR2 is FQNNGV. This CDR3 has 17 amino acids. The CDR3 spells CASSLAPRGQRGNTIYF. The DNA for the CDR3 is TGTGCCAGCAGCTTAGCCCCAAGGGGGCAGAGGGGAAACACCATATATTTT.

The chain couples TRBV18 to TRBJ1-4; D possibly corresponds to TRBD1 (5 bases). V lost 2 bases, J lost 6 bases, and 13 bases lay in between. This CDR3 is 15 amino acids long. Germline assignment: CDR1 KGHSH and CDR2 LQKENI. In nucleotides, the CDR3 is TGTGCCAGCTCACCAGGCCGGGGGAACCATGAAAAACTGTTTTTT. Amino acid sequence: CASSPGRGNHEKLFF.

This chain uses TRBV6-2 or TRBV6-3 with TRBJ2-3, with unresolved D. The CDR3 has 17 residues. V dropped 5 bases and J dropped 4 bases, with 22 bases sitting between them. Per the germline V gene, CDR1 is MNHEY and CDR2 is SVGEGT. DNA of the CDR3: TGTGCCAGCAGTCCATCCGGGCCTCAAATAAGGGCAGATACGCAGTATTTT. Its translation is CASSPSGPQIRADTQYF.

CDR3 bases: TGTGCCAGCAGCCCCCGGGGCCCAGCCTACGAGCAGTACGTC. Translated: CASSPRGPAYEQYV. This chain uses TRBV7-8 with TRBJ2-7; the D gene could be TRBD1 or TRBD2 (5 bases each). The CDR3 runs 14 residues. V was trimmed by 5 bases and J by 2 bases, leaving 13 bases between them. Germline V CDR1 and CDR2: SGHVS, FQNEAQ.

This rearrangement joins TRBV5-6 to TRBJ1-6; D uncertain. Trimming shortened V by 0 bases and J by 9 bases, and 7 bases separated the two germline ends. This CDR3 is built from 13 residues. CDR1 SGHDT and CDR2 YYEEEE come from the germline V gene. CDR3 bases: TGTGCCAGCAGCTTGGGACCAGCTTCACCCCTCCACTTT. It encodes CASSLGPASPLHF.

This clone was seen once. The J gene is TRBJ2-3, the V gene TRBV5-1; D not resolved. Trimming removed 4 bases from V and 6 bases from J, with 9 bases in between. Germline CDR1 reads SGHRS; CDR2 reads YFSETQ. The length of the CDR3 is 12 residues. CDR3 DNA: TGCGCCAGCAGCACTAAAGGGGATACGCAGTATTTT. This sequence encodes CASSTKGDTQYF.

The J gene is TRBJ2-5, the V gene TRBV7-3; tentatively, D is TRBD1 or TRBD2 (5 bases each). Germline CDR1 and CDR2: SGHTA and FQGTGA. The CDR3 is 15 residues long. V lost 5 bases to trimming and J lost 2 bases, with 15 bases between them. As DNA, the CDR3 is TGTGCCAGCAGCCCTGGGGGTAGGGCACAAGAGACCCAGTACTTC. It translates to CASSPGGRAQETQYF.

This clone appeared once. This chain connects TRBV7-2 to TRBJ1-6; 8 bases fit TRBD1. There are 16 residues in the CDR3. From germline, CDR1 is SGHTA and CDR2 FQGNSA. Trimming at V came to 0 bases and at J to 7 bases, leaving 5 bases not matched to a gene. The CDR3 protein is CASSLARDRLNSPLHF. CDR3 DNA sequence: TGTGCCAGCAGCTTAGCCCGGGACAGGCTAAATTCACCCCTCCACTTT.

This clone was detected only once. This rearrangement joins TRBV24-1 to TRBJ2-6; D unresolved. Germline lookup yields CDR1 KGHDR and CDR2 SFDVKD. The V end lost 3 bases, the J end lost 0 bases, and 17 bases lay between the germline ends. The CDR3 spans 19 residues. CDR3 nucleotides: TGTGCCACCAGTGATCCCCGGGTTGGTGGTGGCTCTGGGGCCAACGTCCTGACTTTC. This gives the protein CATSDPRVGGGSGANVLTF.

The chain uses TRBV2 and TRBJ1-5; the match to TRBD1 covers 7 bases. The CDR3 is 15 residues long. CDR1 is SNHLY, CDR2 FYNNEI, per germline. The J segment lost 3 bases and the V segment lost 6 bases, leaving 8 bases of the junction unmatched. The CDR3: CASRGDSSVNQPQHF. For the CDR3, the DNA is TGTGCCAGCAGGGGGGACAGTAGCGTCAATCAGCCCCAGCATTTT.

The V gene is TRBV6-5, the J gene TRBJ1-5; TRBD1 agrees at 8 bases. The trim removed 11 bases at V and 3 bases at J, leaving 6 bases unmatched. The CDR3 runs to 13 residues. CDR1 is MNHEY, CDR2 SVGAGI, per germline. The CDR3 here is CAGRGQDNQPQHF. The CDR3 bases are TGTGCCGGCCGGGGACAGGACAATCAGCCCCAGCATTTT.

The chain is built from TRBV3-1 (or the pseudogene TRBV3-2) and TRBJ2-1; D is tentatively TRBD1 or TRBD2 (5 bases each). With 4 bases removed from V and 2 bases from J, the gap between germline ends came to 18 bases. Per germline, CDR1 LGHDT and CDR2 YNNKEL (reference sequence). The CDR3 has 17 residues. CDR3 protein: CASSPPEGLFPYNEQFF. CDR3 sequence (DNA): TGTGCCAGCAGCCCTCCCGAGGGGCTGTTTCCCTACAATGAGCAGTTCTTC.

In its sample, this clone was seen once. The chain is built from TRBV18 and TRBJ2-7, with D maybe TRBD1 (5 bases). Trimming took off 4 bases at V and 3 bases at J, with 10 bases between the two ends. Germline V gives CDR1 KGHSH, CDR2 LQKENI. This CDR3 is built from 13 residues. CDR3 loop: CASSLGRGYEQYV. CDR3 in DNA: TGTGCCAGCTCACTAGGTAGGGGCTACGAGCAGTACGTC.

The V gene is TRBV7-3, the J gene TRBJ2-3; tentative D call: TRBD2 (5 bases). V was pared by 3 bases and J by 3 bases, with 13 bases between. The CDR3 loop spans 15 amino acids. The germline V gene has CDR1 SGHTA and CDR2 FQGTGA. The CDR3, as DNA: TGTGCCAGCAGCTTGGATGGCCGGGGTACAGATACGCAGTATTTT. It translates to CASSLDGRGTDTQYF.

The chain employs TRBV3-1 (or the pseudogene TRBV3-2) and TRBJ2-1, with 7 bases matching TRBD2. After removal of 4 bases from V and 6 bases from J, the junction contained 12 bases not matched to a gene. CDR3 length: 16 amino acids. Germline CDR1 reads LGHDT; CDR2 reads YNNKEL (reference sequence). The CDR3 nucleotides read TGTGCCAGCAGCCCGGGGGGACCCCTGAATTTCAATGAGCAGTTCTTC. It codes for CASSPGGPLNFNEQFF.

This rearrangement joins TRBV5-6 to TRBJ2-4, with D unresolved. CDR3 length: 13 residues. V dropped 6 bases and J dropped 3 bases, with 10 bases sitting between them. Germline CDR1 reads SGHDT; CDR2 reads YYEEEE. CDR3 coding DNA: TGTGCCAGCACCAGTGGATACAAAAACATTCAGTACTTC. Its protein product is CASTSGYKNIQYF. Using reference TRBV5-6 and TRBJ2-4 for the parts outside the CDR3, the full variable domain is DAGVTQSPTHLIKTRGQQVTLRCSPKSGHDTVSWYQQALGQGPQFIFQYYEEEERQRGNFPDRFSGHQFPNYSSELNVNALLLGDSALYLCASTSGYKNIQYFGAGTRLSVL.

This clone was observed once. CDR3 protein: CASSSGTGGELRTEAFF. CDR3 nucleotides: TGTGCCAGCAGCTCCGGGACAGGGGGCGAATTACGAACTGAAGCTTTCTTT. The rearrangement joins TRBV7-2 to TRBJ1-1; 12 bases agree with TRBD1. Trimming cost V 4 bases and J 5 bases; bases outside gene matches: 11. Per germline, CDR1 SGHTA and CDR2 FQGNSA. The CDR3 is 17 amino acids.

The chain carries TRBV11-1 and TRBJ2-1, with D possibly TRBD2 on 5 matching bases. The V end was cut by 7 bases, the J end by 9 bases, with 13 bases between. The CDR3 length is 12 residues. Germline lookup yields CDR1 SGHAT and CDR2 FQDESV (reference sequence). CDR3 amino acids: CASTSMRGEQFF. CDR3 bases: TGTGCCAGCACTAGCATGAGAGGTGAGCAGTTCTTC.

The CDR3 bases are TGTGCCAGCAGTGACAAGGGGGGGTCGGATACGCAGTATTTT. It translates to CASSDKGGSDTQYF. The chain combines TRBV6-4 with TRBJ2-3; D might be TRBD2 (7 bases). Trimming pared 2 bases from V and 6 bases from J, leaving 12 bases between. CDR3 size: 14 residues. Germline loops: CDR1 MRHNA, CDR2 SNTAGT.